This TCR beta chain was recorded in a study of T cell responses to AZD1222 COVID-19 vaccine. Measured with immunoSEQ multiplex PCR; TCRdb has only the in-frame clones, and not every one. Here the sample spans tens of thousands of clones, more than 80% being singletons. In this sample, this clone turned up a few times. Sequencing used peripheral blood, obtained on day 0 of AZD1222 vaccination. The clonotype comes from an adult in good health.

The CDR3 DNA reads TGTGCCAGCAGCCGACTAGCGGGGGGCCAAGAGACCCAGTACTTC. Encoded protein: CASSRLAGGQETQYF. The rearrangement links TRBV14 to TRBJ2-5; 13 bases are a match to TRBD2. The germline V gene has CDR1 SGHDN and CDR2 FVKESK. J gave up 1 base and V 4 bases, and 0 bases lay outside the gene matches. The CDR3 extends over 15 amino acids. Full variable domain (missing parts from reference TRBV14 and TRBJ2-5): EAGVTQFPSHSVIEKGQTVTLRCDPISGHDNLYWYRRVMGKEIKFLLHFVKESKQDESGMPNNRFLAERTGGTYSTLKVQPAELEDSGVYFCASSRLAGGQETQYFGPGTRLLVL.